What follows describes a single TCR beta chain. Its antigen is as yet unknown. Single viable CD3+CD4+CD8-CD45RO+ cells were sorted as the memory CD4+ T cells. Positive selection with CD4 microbeads enriched total CD4+ T cells. The sample is drawn from a study of memory CD4+ T cells and cytomegalovirus serostatus. Study overall: Healthy Belgian adult donors included about nine CMV-positive and about two dozen CMV-negative people.

Study-level points and caveats: The CMV-associated TCR signature appears largely within the CD4+ memory repertoire. A US-trained random forest predicted CMV serostatus with median AUC approximately 0.9.

Measured with immunoSEQ multiplex PCR; TCRdb has only the in-frame clones, and not every one. The table shows about 75,000 clones, with about 73% occurring only once. This clonotype was sampled from an adult in good health and CMV-seropositive. The sequencing input was memory CD4+ T cells from blood.

The CDR3 here is CASSKYPVQETQYF. CDR3 coding DNA: TGTGCCAGTAGCAAATATCCCGTCCAAGAGACCCAGTACTTC. The V call is TRBV19, the J call TRBJ2-5; D is undetermined. The CDR3 contains 14 residues. Germline-derived CDR1 and CDR2 are LNHDA and SQIVND (reference sequence). Trimming cost V 6 bases and J 1 base, with 12 bases left between them. The full variable domain, in which reference TRBV19 and TRBJ2-5 provide the parts outside the CDR3, is DGGITQSPKYLFRKEGQNVTLSCEQNLNHDAMYWYRQDPGQGLRLIYYSQIVNDFQKGDIAEGYSVSREKKESFPLTVTSAQKNPTAFYLCASSKYPVQETQYFGPGTRLLVL.